These T cell receptor beta chains were read from a single sample in a study of shared clonotypes between healthy human individuals. Clones were read by immunoSEQ multiplex PCR, and TCRdb kept only the in-frame ones, dropping some. The data show fewer than 700,000 clones, 85% to 95% seen once. Sequencing input: naive CD8+ T cells sorted from blood. These receptors originate from a woman aged 25-40 years in good health. The CDR3 runs from the conserved cysteine through the conserved F or W.

v_call	j_call	cdr3_aa
TRBV6-5	TRBJ2-1	CASSYGVGGNNEQFF
TRBV27	TRBJ2-2	CASSLWHTGELFF
TRBV11-2	TRBJ1-2	CASSLDIGYGYTF
TRBV5-3	TRBJ2-7	CARSLPPLGGYEQYF
TRBV28	TRBJ1-5	CASSRPIGGYQPQHF
TRBV9	TRBJ2-1	CASSRLGQRISYNEQFF
TRBV27	TRBJ2-3	CASSSGTGGNTQYF
TRBV4-1	TRBJ2-7	CASSADRGSEQYF
TRBV25-1	TRBJ2-2	CASSPPGGGRPNTGELFF
TRBV2	TRBJ1-2	CASRARGGVHGYTF
TRBV7-6	TRBJ2-1	CASSSTGVLNEQFF
TRBV5-4	TRBJ1-2	CASSFGGAEGYTF
TRBV7-8	TRBJ2-3	CASSPILAGGFLPGTDTQYF
TRBV5-8	TRBJ2-1	CASSFASGDNEQFF
TRBV2	TRBJ2-3	CAGKDGGVTQYF
TRBV19	TRBJ2-7	CASSAGLGGYEQYF
TRBV13	TRBJ2-5	CASSPIQETQYF
TRBV7-9	TRBJ2-1	CASSQGPAYNEQFF
TRBV27	TRBJ2-7	CASSLRSGTTRQYF